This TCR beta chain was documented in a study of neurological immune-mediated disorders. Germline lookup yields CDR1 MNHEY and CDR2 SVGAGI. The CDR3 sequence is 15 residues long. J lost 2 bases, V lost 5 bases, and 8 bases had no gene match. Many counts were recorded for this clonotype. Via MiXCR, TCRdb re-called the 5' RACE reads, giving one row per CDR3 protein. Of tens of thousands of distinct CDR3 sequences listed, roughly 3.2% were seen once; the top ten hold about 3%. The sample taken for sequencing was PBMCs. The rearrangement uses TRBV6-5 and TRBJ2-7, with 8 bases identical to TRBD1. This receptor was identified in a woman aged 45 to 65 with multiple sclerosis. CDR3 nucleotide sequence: TGTGCCAGCAGTCCCGACAGGGGCCCCACCTACGAGCAGTACTTC. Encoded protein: CASSPDRGPTYEQYF.